The 27 T cell receptor beta chains below come from one sample, sequenced in a study of CD8 T cells in Susac syndrome. Random hexamers served to reverse transcribe about 0.45 to 1 ug RNA. TCRdb ran MiXCR on the immunoSEQ multiplex PCR reads and lists one entry per CDR3 protein. The repertoire holds roughly 180,000 distinct CDR3 sequences, 90% to 95% seen once, with over 0.08% in the top ten. Sequences were obtained from CD4+ T cells from PBMCs. The receptors were gathered from a human donor with multiple sclerosis.

The rearrangement joins TRBV20-1 to TRBJ2-7; 10 bases align to TRBD2. V lost 0 bases, J lost 5 bases, and 10 bases stayed unmatched. Germline V gene sequence: CDR1 DFQATT, CDR2 SNEGSKA (reference sequence). CDR3 length: 16 amino acids. The CDR3 region has the DNA TGCAGTGCTAGAGATTGGCAGCGGGGGGGCGGCGACGAGCAGTACTTC. It codes for CSARDWQRGGGDEQYF.

The chain recombines TRBV28 with TRBJ1-1, with D hard to call. This CDR3 is built from 12 residues. CDR1 and CDR2 (germline): MDHEN, SYDVKM. Deletions cut 6 bases from V and 3 bases from J, with 8 bases between. CDR3 bases: TGTGCCAGCAGCCTCAAGTACACTGAAGCTTTCTTT. This gives the protein CASSLKYTEAFF.

V gene TRBV9 combines with J gene TRBJ1-1, with D hard to call. The V gene lost 0 bases and the J gene lost 1 base, with 4 bases spanning the gap. The CDR3 sequence is 13 residues long. CDR1 and CDR2 (germline): SGDLS, YYNGEE. CDR3 sequence (DNA): TGTGCCAGCAGCGTAGCTCCGAACACTGAAGCTTTCTTT. Protein sequence: CASSVAPNTEAFF.

This sequence joins TRBV4-3 and TRBJ2-1; 9 nucleotides line up with TRBD2. V lost 0 bases, J lost 5 bases, and 8 bases stayed unmatched. This CDR3 is 17 amino acids long. Per germline, CDR1 LGHNA and CDR2 YSLEER. The chain's CDR3 is CASSQDLSGRGHNEQFF. The DNA for the CDR3 is TGCGCCAGCAGCCAAGATCTTAGCGGGAGAGGACACAATGAGCAGTTCTTC.

V is TRBV24-1 and J is TRBJ2-5; D is possibly TRBD1 (5 bases). Germline CDR1 KGHDR, CDR2 SFDVKD. The CDR3 is 15 amino acids. Trimming removed 2 bases at V and 3 bases at J, with 12 bases between. CDR3 DNA sequence: TGTGCCACCAGTGATTCCCACAGGTTAGAAGAGACCCAGTACTTC. It encodes CATSDSHRLEETQYF.

This chain joins TRBV24-1 and TRBJ2-7; D is ambiguous. V gave up 6 bases and J gave up 2 bases, with 13 bases separating them. The CDR3 spans 14 residues. Per germline, CDR1 KGHDR and CDR2 SFDVKD. CDR3 loop: CATSSDRTPYEQYF. Here the CDR3 DNA reads TGTGCCACCAGTTCGGACCGTACTCCCTACGAGCAGTACTTC.

The chain uses TRBV28 and TRBJ1-6, with D unresolved. Germline CDR1 and CDR2: MDHEN and SYDVKM. CDR3 length: 14 residues. V was pared by 6 bases and J by 7 bases, with 13 bases between. CDR3 nucleotides: TGTGCCAGCAGCTCCGGCCTAGCAAATTCACCCCTCCACTTT. Protein sequence: CASSSGLANSPLHF.

The CDR3 DNA sequence: TGCGCCAGCAGCCGATCGGAAAGCAATCAGCCCCAGCATTTT. It yields the protein CASSRSESNQPQHF. The chain combines TRBV10-2 with TRBJ1-5; D remains unclear. V was clipped by 6 bases and J by 1 base, with 10 bases between them. The CDR3 spans 14 residues. Per germline, CDR1 WSHSY and CDR2 SAAADI.

The rearrangement uses TRBV19 and TRBJ2-3, with TRBD2 as a possible D gene (5 bases). CDR1 is LNHDA and CDR2 is SQIVND in the germline V gene (reference sequence). The CDR3 loop spans 14 amino acids. V was shortened by 2 bases and J by 2 bases, with 8 bases between the two germline ends. As DNA, the CDR3 is TGTGCCAGTAGTATAAACGGGAACACAGATACGCAGTATTTT. It codes for CASSINGNTDTQYF.

The chain couples TRBV5-6 to TRBJ2-7; D not certain. The germline V and J ends were trimmed by 1 base and 6 bases, with 11 bases remaining between them. Germline CDR1 reads SGHDT; CDR2 reads YYEEEE. This CDR3 is built from 13 residues. The CDR3 DNA follows: TGTGCCAGCAGCTTGAATCACCGGGCCGAGCAGTACTTC. It yields the protein CASSLNHRAEQYF.

The chain uses TRBV10-3 and TRBJ2-3; possible D gene TRBD1, 5 bases. V was clipped by 6 bases and J by 2 bases, with 9 bases between them. The germline gives CDR1 ENHRY, CDR2 SYGVKD. This CDR3 is 13 amino acids long. The CDR3 coding sequence is TGTGCCATCAGGGACATCGCCACAGATACGCAGTATTTT. Its protein is CAIRDIATDTQYF.

The V call is TRBV6-1, the J call TRBJ1-6; D ambiguous. This CDR3 region has 15 residues. Trimming cost V 3 bases and J 10 bases, with 16 bases left between them. The germline gives CDR1 MNHNS, CDR2 SASEGT. The CDR3 is CASSDWMVLPSPLHF. Here the CDR3 DNA reads TGTGCCAGCAGTGACTGGATGGTTCTTCCCTCACCCCTCCACTTT.

The CDR3 region is CASLSGVSYNEQFF. CDR3 coding DNA: TGTGCCAGCCTTAGCGGGGTCTCCTACAATGAGCAGTTCTTC. This chain uses TRBV28 with TRBJ2-1, with 8 positions matching TRBD2. The J segment lost 0 bases and the V segment lost 8 bases, leaving 3 bases of the junction unmatched. CDR1 MDHEN and CDR2 SYDVKM come from the germline V gene. The CDR3 runs to 14 residues.

V and J are TRBV6-2 or TRBV6-3 and TRBJ2-5; 9 bases match TRBD2. The CDR3 consists of 16 residues. Germline-derived CDR1 and CDR2 are MNHEY and SVGEGT. Trimming removed 2 bases from V and 5 bases from J; junction bases left unmatched: 9. CDR3: CASSYGLAGGLETQYF. The CDR3 nucleotides read TGTGCCAGCAGTTACGGTTTGGCGGGGGGGCTCGAGACCCAGTACTTC.

The chain has TRBV20-1 and TRBJ2-7, with TRBD2 as a possible D gene (6 bases). This CDR3 comprises 12 residues. Germline lookup yields CDR1 DFQATT and CDR2 SNEGSKA (reference sequence). V was pared by 6 bases and J by 6 bases, with 15 bases between. The CDR3 loop reads CSASSRGGEQYF. The CDR3 nucleotides are TGCAGTGCATCCTCAAGGGGAGGCGAGCAGTACTTC.

The DNA of the CDR3 is TGTGCCAGCAGTGTCATTGACTATGGCTACACCTTC. This encodes CASSVIDYGYTF. The genes are TRBV2 and TRBJ1-2; D not certain. Looked up from germline, CDR1 is SNHLY and CDR2 is FYNNEI. V lost 4 bases, J lost 3 bases, and 6 bases lay in between. The CDR3 has 12 amino acids. Based on the CDR3 plus reference TRBV2 and TRBJ1-2, the full variable domain is EPEVTQTPSHQVTQMGQEVILRCVPISNHLYFYWYRQILGQKVEFLVSFYNNEISEKSEIFDDQFSVERPDGSNFTLKIRSTKLEDSAMYFCASSVIDYGYTFGSGTRLTVV.

This clonotype has a single count. J is TRBJ1-2 and V is TRBV20-1; possible D gene TRBD1, 5 bases. In germline, CDR1 is DFQATT, CDR2 SNEGSKA (reference sequence). V shed 0 bases and J shed 4 bases, with 12 bases lying between them. CDR3 length equals 14 residues. The CDR3 is CSARDMGGSYGYTF. The CDR3 DNA sequence: TGCAGTGCTAGAGATATGGGGGGGAGCTATGGCTACACCTTC.

This chain joins TRBV14 and TRBJ2-3; 8 nucleotides align to TRBD2. The CDR3 totals 16 residues. The germline V gene encodes CDR1 SGHDN and CDR2 FVKESK. The V segment lost 2 bases and the J segment 2 bases; nucleotides outside the gene matches: 6. The CDR3 DNA follows: TGTGCCAGCAGCCAATCACCGGGGGGGTACACAGATACGCAGTATTTT. It encodes CASSQSPGGYTDTQYF.

This clonotype has only one observation. The rearrangement links TRBV28 to TRBJ1-2, with 7 bases lining up with TRBD1. Germline V CDR1 and CDR2: MDHEN, SYDVKM. The V gene end was trimmed by 6 bases and the J gene end by 4 bases; junction bases not matched to a gene: 11. The CDR3 loop spans 15 amino acids. The CDR3 DNA sequence: TGTGCCAGCAGCTTCCAAACGGGACAGATCTATGGCTACACCTTC. Translating gives CASSFQTGQIYGYTF.

The V gene is TRBV2, the J gene TRBJ1-1; weak D call: TRBD1 (5 bases). V dropped 3 bases and J dropped 4 bases, with 9 bases sitting between them. The CDR3 totals 13 residues. Germline V gene sequence: CDR1 SNHLY, CDR2 FYNNEI. This CDR3 reads CASSDEGSTEAFF. Here the CDR3 DNA reads TGTGCCAGCAGTGATGAGGGGAGCACTGAAGCTTTCTTT.

The rearrangement links TRBV5-1 to TRBJ2-7, with D possibly TRBD2 on 5 matching bases. Trimming removed 0 bases at V and 1 base at J, with 11 bases between. The CDR3 length is 15 residues. Germline assignment: CDR1 SGHRS and CDR2 YFSETQ. CDR3 sequence reads: CASSLGGRLSYEQYF. The DNA for the CDR3 is TGCGCCAGCAGCTTGGGTGGCAGACTATCCTACGAGCAGTACTTC.

The chain combines TRBV2 with TRBJ2-3; 12 bases agree with TRBD1. The germline V gene has CDR1 SNHLY and CDR2 FYNNEI. Germline trimming cut 5 bases from V and 1 base from J; bases unmatched to any gene: 7. This CDR3 region has 17 residues. In DNA form, the CDR3 reads TGTGCCAGCAGTCCCGGGACAGGGGGCTCTCGCACAGATACGCAGTATTTT. It encodes CASSPGTGGSRTDTQYF.

The chain joins TRBV18 to TRBJ2-3, with 13 bases matching TRBD2. There are 15 residues in the CDR3. Looked up from germline, CDR1 is KGHSH and CDR2 is LQKENI. After removal of 6 bases from V and 2 bases from J, the junction contained 2 bases not matched to a gene. CDR3 region: CASSGTSGDTDTQYF. The DNA of the CDR3 is TGTGCCAGCTCGGGGACTAGCGGGGACACAGATACGCAGTATTTT. The full variable domain, in which reference TRBV18 and TRBJ2-3 provide the parts outside the CDR3, is NAGVMQNPRHLVRRRGQEARLRCSPMKGHSHVYWYRQLPEEGLKFMVYLQKENIIDESGMPKERFSAEFPKEGPSILRIQQVVRGDSAAYFCASSGTSGDTDTQYFGPGTRLTVL.

The V gene is TRBV7-2, the J gene TRBJ2-5; TRBD1 might be the D (6 bases). Per the germline V gene, CDR1 is SGHTA and CDR2 is FQGNSA. V was shortened by 0 bases and J by 2 bases, with 7 bases between the two germline ends. There are 14 residues in the CDR3. This chain's CDR3 is CASSLARGQETQYF. As DNA, the CDR3 is TGTGCCAGCAGCTTAGCCAGGGGACAAGAGACCCAGTACTTC.

The V and J genes are TRBV12-3 or TRBV12-4 and TRBJ2-7; 11 positions agree with TRBD1. J lost 6 bases, V lost 3 bases, and 10 bases had no gene match. The CDR3 runs 16 residues. Written as DNA, the CDR3 is TGTGCCAGCAGTTTGGCGGCCGGGACAGGGGGTTTCGAGCAGTACTTC. Its translation: CASSLAAGTGGFEQYF.

The chain combines TRBV28 with TRBJ1-5; D is undetermined. This CDR3 has 15 residues. V shed 8 bases and J shed 3 bases, with 17 bases lying between them. Per germline, CDR1 MDHEN and CDR2 SYDVKM. In DNA, the CDR3 is TGTGCCAGCCCAATCCCCCAGGAGGACAATCAGCCCCAGCATTTT. This sequence encodes CASPIPQEDNQPQHF.

V is TRBV2 and J is TRBJ2-5; 7 nucleotides agree with TRBD1. V was pared by 7 bases and J by 12 bases, with 8 bases of the junction left unmatched. CDR1 and CDR2 from the germline V gene are SNHLY and FYNNEI. CDR3 length: 11 amino acids. Here the CDR3 reads CASTTLTGKYF. As DNA, the CDR3 is TGTGCCAGCACAACCCTGACAGGGAAGTACTTC.